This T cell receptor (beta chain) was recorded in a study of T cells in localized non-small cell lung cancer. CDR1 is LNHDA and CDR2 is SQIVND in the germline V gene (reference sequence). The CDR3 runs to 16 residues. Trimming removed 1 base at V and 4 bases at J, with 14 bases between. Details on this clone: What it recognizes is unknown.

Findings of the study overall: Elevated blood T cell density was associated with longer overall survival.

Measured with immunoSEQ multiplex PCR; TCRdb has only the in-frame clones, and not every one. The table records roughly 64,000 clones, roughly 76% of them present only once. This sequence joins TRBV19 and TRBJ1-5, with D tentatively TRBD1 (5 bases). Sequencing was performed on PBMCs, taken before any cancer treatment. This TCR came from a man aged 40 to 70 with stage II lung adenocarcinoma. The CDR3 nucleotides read TGTGCCAGTAGTATAGGCCCGGGGACCCGAAATCAGCCCCAGCATTTT. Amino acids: CASSIGPGTRNQPQHF.